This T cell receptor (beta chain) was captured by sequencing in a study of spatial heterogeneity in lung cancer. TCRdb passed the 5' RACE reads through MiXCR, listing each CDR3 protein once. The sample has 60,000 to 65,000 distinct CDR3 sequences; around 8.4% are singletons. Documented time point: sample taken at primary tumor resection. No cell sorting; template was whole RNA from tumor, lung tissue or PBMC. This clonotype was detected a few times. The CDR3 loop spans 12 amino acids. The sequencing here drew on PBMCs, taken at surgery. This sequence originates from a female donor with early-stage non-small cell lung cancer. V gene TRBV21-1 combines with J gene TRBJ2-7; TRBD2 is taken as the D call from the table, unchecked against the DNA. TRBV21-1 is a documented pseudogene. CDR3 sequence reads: CASSKGKREQYF. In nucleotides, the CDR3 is TGTGCCAGCAGCAAAGGGAAGCGGGAGCAGTACTTC.